The rows below give T cell receptor beta chains drawn from one sample of a study of T cells in Graves' hyperthyroidism and ophthalmopathy. TCRdb reanalysed the multiplex PCR reads using MiXCR and keeps one entry per CDR3 protein. The sample has more than 650,000 distinct CDR3 sequences, 11% to 15% seen once. The sequenced sample was blood. These receptors were obtained from a woman between 18 and 29 years old with Graves' hyperthyroidism. Both conserved end residues are part of each CDR3. D genes are given only for firm matches. Expanded clones get a size class; other rows say once, few or many, or leave the size out.

>many|16|.|TRBJ2-3|TRBV5-1
CASSLALLGPTDTQYF
TGCGCCAGCAGCTTGGCCCTACTGGGGCCCACAGATACGCAGTATTTT
>.|13|.|TRBJ2-7|TRBV6-1
CASNGSPTHEQYF
TGTGCCAGCAATGGATCGCCCACCCACGAGCAGTACTTC
>.|13|TRBD1|TRBJ1-2|TRBV28
CASTTDRVYGYTF
TGTGCCAGCACCACCGACAGGGTCTATGGCTACACCTTC
>.|14|.|TRBJ2-3|TRBV29-1
CTAVDTGGTDTQYF
TGCACCGCCGTAGACACCGGGGGCACAGATACGCAGTATTTT
>few|12|TRBD2|TRBJ2-5|TRBV29-1
CSAPLGGETQYF
TGCAGCGCCCCCTTGGGGGGGGAGACCCAGTACTTC
>.|15|.|TRBJ2-1|TRBV19
CASSMLGSATNEQFF
TGTGCCAGTAGTATGCTCGGGAGTGCTACCAATGAGCAGTTCTTC
>.|13|.|TRBJ1-4|TRBV6-2/TRBV6-3
CASSLRTNEKLFF
TGTGCCAGCAGTTTAAGAACTAATGAAAAACTGTTTTTT
>.|14|.|TRBJ2-7|TRBV19
CASSLSSSSHEQYF
TGTGCCAGTAGTTTATCAAGCTCTTCCCACGAGCAGTACTTC
>many|11|.|TRBJ1-2|TRBV27
CAGQGDRGYTF
TGTGCCGGCCAAGGGGATAGAGGCTACACCTTC
>many|13|TRBD2|TRBJ2-7|TRBV30
CAWGRAGRREQYF
TGTGCCTGGGGCAGAGCGGGAAGACGCGAGCAGTACTTC
>many|15|TRBD1|TRBJ2-1|TRBV13
CASSSPVGTDNEQFF
TGTGCCAGCAGCTCACCAGTCGGGACAGACAATGAGCAGTTCTTC
>many|17|TRBD2|TRBJ2-3|TRBV4-1
CASSPPPGLAGSDTQYF
TGCGCCAGCAGCCCCCCACCCGGACTAGCGGGATCAGATACGCAGTATTTT
>.|13|TRBD1|TRBJ1-2|TRBV28
CASSFWGTEGYTF
TGTGCCAGCAGTTTTTGGGGGACAGAAGGCTACACCTTC
>few|17|TRBD2|TRBJ2-3|TRBV11-2
CASSFRPPSGVTDTQYF
TGTGCCAGCAGCTTTAGACCCCCTAGCGGAGTCACAGATACGCAGTATTTT
>.|13|.|TRBJ2-5|TRBV6-5
CASSVGQQETQYF
TGTGCCAGCAGTGTGGGGCAGCAAGAGACCCAGTACTTC
>few|13|.|TRBJ2-7|TRBV29-1
CSASGVRSYEQYF
TGCAGCGCCTCGGGGGTTAGATCCTACGAGCAGTACTTC
>.|15|.|TRBJ1-2|TRBV7-6
CASSSGPDGGGGYTF
TGTGCCAGCAGCTCGGGCCCGGACGGGGGTGGAGGCTACACCTTC
>.|19|TRBD2|TRBJ2-2|TRBV7-9
CASRVFKGLAGVEAGELFF
TGTGCCAGCAGAGTCTTCAAGGGACTAGCGGGAGTAGAAGCCGGGGAGCTGTTTTTT
>.|16|TRBD1|TRBJ1-1|TRBV7-8
CASSFPTGGMNTEAFF
TGTGCCAGCAGCTTCCCGACAGGGGGAATGAACACTGAAGCTTTCTTT
>many|14|.|TRBJ2-1|TRBV7-9
CASIGGGPYNEQFF
TGTGCCAGCATTGGCGGGGGCCCCTACAATGAGCAGTTCTTC
>.|16|.|TRBJ2-4|TRBV20-1
CSAPKAPLTGRYIQYF
TGCAGTGCTCCTAAAGCCCCTCTGACAGGGAGGTACATTCAGTACTTC
>.|14|.|TRBJ2-1|TRBV4-2
CASSPRGPPNEQFF
TGTGCCAGCAGCCCCAGAGGACCTCCGAATGAGCAGTTCTTC
>few|11|.|TRBJ2-1|TRBV20-1
CSARAAGEQFF
TGCAGTGCTAGAGCGGCCGGGGAGCAGTTCTTC
>few|18|TRBD2|TRBJ2-3|TRBV7-8
CASSVGLAGERDTDTQYF
TGTGCCAGCAGCGTAGGACTAGCGGGAGAGAGGGACACAGATACGCAGTATTTT
>.|14|.|TRBJ1-1|TRBV18
CASSIDRRNTEAFF
TGTGCCAGCTCAATCGACAGGAGGAACACTGAAGCTTTCTTT
>.|14|TRBD2|TRBJ2-7|TRBV3-1
CASSSLAGGPSQYF
TGTGCCAGCAGCTCACTAGCGGGAGGGCCTTCGCAGTACTTC
>many|11|.|TRBJ1-1|TRBV12-3/TRBV12-4
CASSFWTEAFF
TGTGCCAGCAGTTTCTGGACTGAAGCTTTCTTT
>.|15|TRBD2|TRBJ2-3|TRBV30
CAWTAAGVSTDTQYF
TGTGCCTGGACGGCAGCGGGAGTTAGCACAGATACGCAGTATTTT
>.|16|.|TRBJ1-1|TRBV15
CATSRDRRGRYGEAFF
TGTGCCACCAGCAGAGATCGGAGAGGTAGATACGGGGAAGCTTTCTTT
>.|16|TRBD2|TRBJ2-2|TRBV30
CAWRRLAGSNTGELFF
TGTGCCTGGAGGCGACTAGCGGGGTCGAACACCGGGGAGCTGTTTTTT
>many|17|.|TRBJ2-1|TRBV7-8
CASSFRSAPLSYNEQFF
TGTGCCAGCAGCTTTAGGAGCGCCCCATTGTCCTACAATGAGCAGTTCTTC
>few|16|.|TRBJ2-7|TRBV4-3
CASSQWQDASSYEQYF
TGCGCCAGCAGCCAATGGCAGGACGCCAGCTCCTACGAGCAGTACTTC
>many|15|.|TRBJ1-5|TRBV19
CASSEGSLASQPQHF
TGTGCCAGTAGTGAGGGCAGTTTAGCAAGTCAGCCCCAGCATTTT
>few|16|TRBD2|TRBJ2-7|TRBV28
CASSSTGGGWIWEQYF
TGTGCCAGCAGTTCGACCGGGGGGGGTTGGATTTGGGAGCAGTACTTC
>few|14|TRBD1|TRBJ2-2|TRBV6-1
CASKPTGHTGELFF
TGTGCCAGCAAACCGACAGGGCACACCGGGGAGCTGTTTTTT
>few|15|TRBD2|TRBJ2-2|TRBV28
CASSLRLAVTGELFF
TGTGCCAGCAGTTTACGGCTAGCGGTCACCGGGGAGCTGTTTTTT
>few|14|.|TRBJ1-6|TRBV4-3
CASSNIPGRAPLHF
TGCGCCAGCAGTAACATCCCGGGGAGGGCACCCCTCCACTTT
>.|17|TRBD2|TRBJ2-5|TRBV24-1
CAASAGTSGWGQETQYF
TGTGCCGCCTCCGCCGGGACTAGCGGATGGGGACAAGAGACCCAGTACTTC
>many|14|TRBD2|TRBJ2-3|TRBV30
CAWSPGLAVNTQYF
TGTGCCTGGAGTCCGGGACTAGCAGTTAATACGCAGTATTTT
>.|18|TRBD2|TRBJ2-3|TRBV7-8
CASSLVRVDGRVTDTQYF
TGTGCCAGCAGCTTAGTCCGTGTTGACGGGAGGGTCACAGATACGCAGTATTTT
>.|12|.|TRBJ1-2|TRBV28
CASSPNKGGYTF
TGTGCCAGCAGCCCCAACAAGGGAGGCTACACCTTC
>few|13|.|TRBJ1-4|TRBV30
CAWSLGGNEKLFF
TGTGCCTGGAGTCTGGGAGGGAATGAAAAACTGTTTTTT
>few|14|TRBD2|TRBJ2-7|TRBV27
CASSSSGAGYEQYF
TGTGCCAGCAGTTCTAGCGGGGCTGGCTACGAGCAGTACTTC
>many|14|TRBD2|TRBJ2-1|TRBV7-2
CASSFTSGYNEQFF
TGTGCCAGCAGCTTCACTAGCGGCTACAATGAGCAGTTCTTC
>.|14|.|TRBJ2-5|TRBV4-1
CASSPLGRSKTQYF
TGCGCCAGCAGCCCCCTGGGACGGTCGAAGACCCAGTACTTC
>.|17|.|TRBJ1-2|TRBV27
CASSLSGSRRTRRGYTF
TGTGCCAGCAGTTTATCGGGAAGCCGGAGAACTAGACGTGGCTACACCTTC